The 16 T cell receptor beta chains given below trace back to one sample, sequenced in a study of blood T cell repertoires in COVID-19. Produced via immunoSEQ multiplex PCR; TCRdb's table is partial and in-frame only. Of about 360,000 clones listed, around 90% are singletons. Source material: PBMCs or T cells enriched from blood (not recorded which). These receptors were collected from a woman aged 35 to 49 with acute COVID-19.

V gene TRBV18 combines with J gene TRBJ2-1, with 9 bases identical to TRBD1. Germline V gene data show CDR1 as KGHSH and CDR2 as LQKENI. The ends lost 6 bases at V and 10 bases at J; junction bases unmatched: 19. The CDR3 has 17 amino acids. The CDR3 region has the DNA TGTGCCAGCTCCCTTGAAGTCCCGGGACAGGGAGTGGGGGAGCAGTTCTTC. Residues: CASSLEVPGQGVGEQFF.

The chain carries TRBV7-8 and TRBJ2-7, with a tentative D call TRBD1 (5 bases). The CDR3 is made up of 16 amino acids. Trimming cost V 1 base and J 5 bases, with 18 bases left between them. Germline assignment: CDR1 SGHVS and CDR2 FQNEAQ. The CDR3 DNA is TGTGCCAGCAGCTTAGTTGCAGGGATTGGATCCAACGAGCAGTACTTC. Translated: CASSLVAGIGSNEQYF.

The J gene is TRBJ2-7, the V gene TRBV29-1, with 8 nucleotides matching TRBD1. Germline loops: CDR1 SQVTM, CDR2 ANQGSEA. Trimming cost V 5 bases and J 1 base; bases outside gene matches: 13. This CDR3 region has 16 residues. CDR3 sequence (DNA): TGCAGCGTTCAAAACCCCGGACAGGGAAGTTCCTACGAGCAGTACTTC. It translates to CSVQNPGQGSSYEQYF.

The CDR3 spells CASSVVDTGLGGVSEQYF. CDR3 sequence (DNA): TGTGCCAGCAGCGTAGTCGACACTGGGTTGGGGGGGGTGTCCGAGCAGTACTTC. The rearrangement links TRBV9 to TRBJ2-7; 7 bases line up with TRBD2. Germline V gene data show CDR1 as SGDLS and CDR2 as YYNGEE. The V gene end was trimmed by 0 bases and the J gene end by 6 bases; junction bases not matched to a gene: 18. The CDR3 length is 18 residues.

V gene TRBV2 combines with J gene TRBJ2-5, with D hard to call. Germline V gives CDR1 SNHLY, CDR2 FYNNEI. Trimming removed 5 bases at V and 5 bases at J, with 12 bases between. This CDR3 is 13 amino acids long. CDR3 loop: CASSPYREETQYF. CDR3 nucleotides: TGTGCCAGCAGTCCCTACCGTGAGGAGACCCAGTACTTC.

The chain links TRBV7-9 to TRBJ2-2, with D possibly matching TRBD1 (6 bases). The germline V gene encodes CDR1 SEHNR and CDR2 FQNEAQ (reference sequence). With 5 bases removed from V and 7 bases from J, the gap between germline ends came to 20 bases. This CDR3 contains 16 residues. Here the CDR3 reads CASSPPTGGLGGELFF. DNA of the CDR3: TGTGCCAGCAGCCCCCCGACAGGTGGCCTCGGCGGGGAGCTGTTTTTT.

The chain recombines TRBV3-1 (or the pseudogene TRBV3-2) with TRBJ2-2, with D perhaps matching TRBD2 (5 bases). The V end was cut by 4 bases, the J end by 4 bases, with 16 bases between. The CDR3 extends over 16 amino acids. From germline, CDR1 is LGHDT and CDR2 YNNKEL (reference sequence). The CDR3, as DNA: TGTGCCAGCAGCCCAAAGTCAAGGAGGATCACCGGGGAGCTGTTTTTT. As protein: CASSPKSRRITGELFF.

The rearrangement links TRBV7-9 to TRBJ2-5, with D maybe TRBD1 (5 bases). Between the trimmed V and J ends, which lost 2 bases and 2 bases, there was a span of 12 bases. The CDR3 covers 15 residues. CDR1 and CDR2 (germline): SEHNR, FQNEAQ (reference sequence). The CDR3 nucleotides read TGTGCCAGCAGCTTAAGGACAATCATTCAAGAGACCCAGTACTTC. It is translated as CASSLRTIIQETQYF. Full variable domain (missing parts from reference TRBV7-9 and TRBJ2-5): DTGVSQNPRHKITKRGQNVTFRCDPISEHNRLYWYRQTLGQGPEFLTYFQNEAQLEKSRLLSDRFSAERPKGSFSTLEIQRTEQGDSAMYLCASSLRTIIQETQYFGPGTRLLVL.

The chain recombines TRBV30 with TRBJ2-3; 10 nucleotides line up with TRBD2. Germline assignment: CDR1 GTSNPN and CDR2 SVGIG (reference sequence). The CDR3 extends over 17 amino acids. V was pared by 0 bases and J by 5 bases, with 11 bases of the junction left unmatched. The CDR3 DNA is TGTGCCTGGAGTGTACCTTCGGTAGCGGGGGGCGGAGATACGCAGTATTTT. Amino acids: CAWSVPSVAGGGDTQYF.

This chain connects TRBV4-1 to TRBJ2-7; D is uncertain. Per germline, CDR1 MGHRA and CDR2 YSYEKL. The CDR3 consists of 15 residues. Trimming left V 0 bases short and J 0 bases short, with 9 bases between. The CDR3 loop reads CASSQEKLASYEQYF. The CDR3 DNA follows: TGCGCCAGCAGCCAAGAAAAGTTGGCCTCCTACGAGCAGTACTTC.

This chain links TRBV6-6 with TRBJ1-6; D is uncertain. Trimming pared 6 bases from V and 10 bases from J, leaving 13 bases between. The CDR3 loop spans 13 amino acids. Looked up from germline, CDR1 is MNHNY and CDR2 is SVGAGI (reference sequence). The CDR3: CASRPGLTSPLHF. The CDR3 DNA sequence: TGTGCCAGCAGGCCCGGACTTACCTCACCCCTCCACTTT.

This clone was seen only a few times. This chain joins TRBV4-2 and TRBJ2-7, with 8 bases identical to TRBD1. This CDR3 has 16 amino acids. CDR1 and CDR2 from the germline V gene are LGHNA and YNFKEQ. Unmatched junction bases numbered 9, after V lost 3 bases and J lost 2 bases. As DNA, the CDR3 is TGTGCCAGCAGCCAGTCAGGGGGCGCGGTAACCTACGAGCAGTACTTC. It specifies CASSQSGGAVTYEQYF.

The chain employs TRBV29-1 and TRBJ2-3, with 9 bases matching TRBD1. The CDR3 loop spans 15 amino acids. V lost 7 bases to trimming and J lost 2 bases; unmatched junction nucleotides: 10. From germline, CDR1 is SQVTM and CDR2 ANQGSEA. The CDR3 DNA follows: TGCAGCGCGAGGACAGGGGCCCTCTACACAGATACGCAGTATTTT. Translating gives CSARTGALYTDTQYF.

V is TRBV19 and J is TRBJ2-7, with 15 bases identical to TRBD2. The CDR3 sequence is 16 residues long. Looked up from germline, CDR1 is LNHDA and CDR2 is SQIVND (reference sequence). V gave up 3 bases and J gave up 1 base; unmatched junction bases: 1. The CDR3, as DNA: TGTGCCAGTAGTATCGGGACTAGCGGGGGGTCCTACGAGCAGTACTTC. It yields the protein CASSIGTSGGSYEQYF.

The chain couples TRBV10-1 to TRBJ1-3, with 10 positions matching TRBD1. The CDR3 sequence is 16 residues long. V dropped 3 bases and J dropped 7; count of bases not matched to a gene: 9. The V gene's germline CDR1 is WNHNN and CDR2 SYGVQD (reference sequence). CDR3 loop: CASSDYRTGGLNTIYF. In DNA, the CDR3 is TGCGCCAGCAGTGACTACCGGACAGGGGGATTGAACACCATATATTTT.

This rearrangement joins TRBV21-1 to TRBJ1-2. TRBV21-1 is classified as a pseudogene. The CDR3 is 14 amino acids. CDR3 sequence reads: CASSNLGRDYGYTF. The CDR3, as DNA: TGTGCCAGCAGCAATTTAGGGAGGGACTATGGCTACACCTTC.